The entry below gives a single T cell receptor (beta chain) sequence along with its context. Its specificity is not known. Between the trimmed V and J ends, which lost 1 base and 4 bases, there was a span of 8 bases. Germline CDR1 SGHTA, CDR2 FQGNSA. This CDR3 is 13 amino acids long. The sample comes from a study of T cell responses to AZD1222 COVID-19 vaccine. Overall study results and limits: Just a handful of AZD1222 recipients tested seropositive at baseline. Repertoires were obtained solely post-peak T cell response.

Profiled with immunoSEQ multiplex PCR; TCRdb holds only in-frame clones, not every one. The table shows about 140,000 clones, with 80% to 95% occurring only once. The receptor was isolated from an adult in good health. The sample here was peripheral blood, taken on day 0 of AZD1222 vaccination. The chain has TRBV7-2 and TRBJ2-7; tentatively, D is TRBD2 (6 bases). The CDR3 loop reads CASSLVAGYEQYF. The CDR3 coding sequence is TGTGCCAGCAGCTTAGTGGCGGGGTACGAGCAGTACTTC. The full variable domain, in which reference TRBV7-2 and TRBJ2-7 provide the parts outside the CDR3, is GAGVSQSPSNKVTEKGKDVELRCDPISGHTALYWYRQSLGQGLEFLIYFQGNSAPDKSGLPSDRFSAERTGGSVSTLTIQRTQQEDSAVYLCASSLVAGYEQYFGPGTRLTVT.